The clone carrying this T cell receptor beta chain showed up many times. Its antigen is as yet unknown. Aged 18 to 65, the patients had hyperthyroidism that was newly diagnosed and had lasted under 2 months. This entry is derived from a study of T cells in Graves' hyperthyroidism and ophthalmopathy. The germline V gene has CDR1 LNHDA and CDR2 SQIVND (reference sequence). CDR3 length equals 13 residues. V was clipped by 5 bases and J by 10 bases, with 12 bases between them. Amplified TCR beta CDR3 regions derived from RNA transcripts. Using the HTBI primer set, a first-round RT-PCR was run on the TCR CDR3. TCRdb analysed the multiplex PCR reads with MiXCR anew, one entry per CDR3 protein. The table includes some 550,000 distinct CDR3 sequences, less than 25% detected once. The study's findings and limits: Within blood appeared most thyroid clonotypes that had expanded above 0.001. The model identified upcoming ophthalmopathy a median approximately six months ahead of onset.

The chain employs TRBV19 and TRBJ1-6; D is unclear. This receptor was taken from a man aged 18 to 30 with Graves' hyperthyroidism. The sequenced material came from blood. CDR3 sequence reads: CASSPLGESPLHF. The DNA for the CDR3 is TGTGCCAGTAGTCCTCTCGGGGAGTCACCCCTCCACTTT. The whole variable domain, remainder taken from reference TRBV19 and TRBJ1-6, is DGGITQSPKYLFRKEGQNVTLSCEQNLNHDAMYWYRQDPGQGLRLIYYSQIVNDFQKGDIAEGYSVSREKKESFPLTVTSAQKNPTAFYLCASSPLGESPLHFGNGTRLTVT.